Listed below are T cell receptor beta chains from one sample, sequenced in a study of early T cells in non-severe SARS-CoV-2 infection. MiXCR was run by TCRdb on the 5' RACE reads, yielding one entry per CDR3 protein. The sample contains around 25,000 distinct CDR3 sequences, approximately 5% of which appear only once. The sample was whole blood. Source of these receptors: an adult who was a healthcare worker with PCR-confirmed SARS-CoV-2 infection or an uninfected control (not recorded which). CDR3s include the opening cysteine and the closing phenylalanine or tryptophan. Fields, in order: D gene, clone size, J gene, V gene, CDR3 protein, CDR3 DNA. D genes are given only for firm matches. Where a row states a size, it is once, few, many or the class of an expanded clone; other rows omit it.

d_call: TRBD1
clone_size: many
j_call: TRBJ1-2
v_call: TRBV10-3
cdr3_aa: CAISPGQGEGYGYTF
cdr3_nt: TGTGCCATCAGCCCGGGACAGGGTGAAGGCTATGGCTACACCTTC

d_call: TRBD1
clone_size: .
j_call: TRBJ1-4
v_call: TRBV7-9
cdr3_aa: CASSPGQVRGEKLFF
cdr3_nt: TGTGCCAGCAGCCCGGGACAGGTCCGGGGTGAAAAACTGTTTTTT

d_call: .
clone_size: many
j_call: TRBJ1-2
v_call: TRBV5-1
cdr3_aa: CASSLAGQNYGYTF
cdr3_nt: TGCGCCAGCAGCTTGGCCGGGCAGAATTATGGCTACACCTTC

d_call: .
clone_size: .
j_call: TRBJ2-7
v_call: TRBV7-9
cdr3_aa: CASSGTATSYEQYF
cdr3_nt: TGTGCCAGCAGCGGGACCGCTACGTCCTACGAGCAGTACTTC

d_call: .
clone_size: .
j_call: TRBJ2-1
v_call: TRBV3-2
cdr3_aa: CASSHGGPVEVDEQFF
cdr3_nt: TGTGCCAGCAGCCACGGGGGCCCGGTTGAAGTCGATGAGCAGTTCTTC

d_call: TRBD1
clone_size: few
j_call: TRBJ2-5
v_call: TRBV29-1
cdr3_aa: CSVGQGEETQYF
cdr3_nt: TGCAGCGTTGGACAGGGTGAAGAGACCCAGTACTTC

d_call: .
clone_size: many
j_call: TRBJ1-2
v_call: TRBV3-1
cdr3_aa: CASSQGFGGGYTF
cdr3_nt: TGTGCCAGCAGCCAAGGTTTTGGCGGTGGCTACACCTTC

d_call: .
clone_size: many
j_call: TRBJ1-1
v_call: TRBV9
cdr3_aa: CASSRQLNTEAFF
cdr3_nt: TGTGCCAGCAGCCGTCAGTTGAACACTGAAGCTTTCTTT

d_call: .
clone_size: .
j_call: TRBJ1-1
v_call: TRBV2
cdr3_aa: CASLGGSVNTEAFF
cdr3_nt: TGTGCCAGCCTCGGAGGGTCAGTGAACACTGAAGCTTTCTTT

d_call: TRBD1
clone_size: many
j_call: TRBJ1-1
v_call: TRBV30
cdr3_aa: CAWRAPDRIENTEAFF
cdr3_nt: TGTGCCTGGAGAGCCCCGGACAGGATCGAAAACACTGAAGCTTTCTTT

d_call: .
clone_size: many
j_call: TRBJ1-5
v_call: TRBV6-2/TRBV6-3
cdr3_aa: CASSFLGTPVQPQHF
cdr3_nt: TGTGCCAGCAGTTTCCTCGGGACCCCGGTACAACCCCAGCATTTT

d_call: .
clone_size: many
j_call: TRBJ1-2
v_call: TRBV20-1
cdr3_aa: CSARGPGSNYGYTF
cdr3_nt: TGCAGTGCTAGAGGCCCAGGGTCTAACTATGGCTACACCTTC

d_call: .
clone_size: many
j_call: TRBJ1-5
v_call: TRBV12-3/TRBV12-4
cdr3_aa: CASSPAGATNQPQHF
cdr3_nt: TGTGCCAGCAGTCCCGCCGGGGCTACCAATCAGCCCCAGCATTTT

d_call: TRBD1
clone_size: many
j_call: TRBJ2-6
v_call: TRBV30
cdr3_aa: CAWSVQGLSGANVLTF
cdr3_nt: TGTGCCTGGAGTGTACAGGGGTTGTCTGGGGCCAACGTCCTGACTTTC

d_call: TRBD1
clone_size: many
j_call: TRBJ2-5
v_call: TRBV7-8
cdr3_aa: CASRTGTGSGETQYF
cdr3_nt: TGTGCCAGCAGAACCGGGACAGGGAGTGGAGAGACCCAGTACTTC

d_call: TRBD1
clone_size: many
j_call: TRBJ2-3
v_call: TRBV3-1
cdr3_aa: CASSPTGGTDTQYF
cdr3_nt: TGTGCCAGCAGTCCTACAGGGGGTACAGATACGCAGTATTTT

d_call: .
clone_size: many
j_call: TRBJ1-3
v_call: TRBV27
cdr3_aa: CASSQGQGQENTIYF
cdr3_nt: TGTGCCAGCAGTCAGGGGCAGGGTCAGGAAAACACCATATATTTT

d_call: TRBD1
clone_size: many
j_call: TRBJ2-7
v_call: TRBV5-1
cdr3_aa: CASSLGTGTLGEQYF
cdr3_nt: TGCGCCAGCAGCTTGGGGACAGGGACCTTGGGAGAGCAGTACTTC

d_call: .
clone_size: many
j_call: TRBJ1-1
v_call: TRBV6-2/TRBV6-3
cdr3_aa: CASSYGVRNTEAFF
cdr3_nt: TGTGCCAGCAGTTACGGGGTGAGGAACACTGAAGCTTTCTTT

d_call: .
clone_size: many
j_call: TRBJ2-2
v_call: TRBV7-3
cdr3_aa: CASSLIRTNTGELFF
cdr3_nt: TGTGCCAGCAGCTTAATCCGGACTAACACCGGGGAGCTGTTTTTT

d_call: TRBD1
clone_size: many
j_call: TRBJ1-2
v_call: TRBV7-6
cdr3_aa: CASSPRVDRGTYGYTF
cdr3_nt: TGTGCCAGCAGCCCCCGGGTGGACAGGGGCACCTATGGCTACACCTTC

d_call: TRBD1
clone_size: many
j_call: TRBJ1-1
v_call: TRBV18
cdr3_aa: CASITGTGHTEAFF
cdr3_nt: TGTGCCAGCATAACCGGGACAGGACACACTGAAGCTTTCTTT

d_call: .
clone_size: many
j_call: TRBJ2-7
v_call: TRBV28
cdr3_aa: CASSPHFSTEQYF
cdr3_nt: TGTGCCAGCAGTCCACACTTTTCTACCGAGCAGTACTTC

d_call: .
clone_size: many
j_call: TRBJ2-7
v_call: TRBV14
cdr3_aa: CASSHSREQYF
cdr3_nt: TGTGCCAGCAGCCACTCCCGGGAGCAGTACTTC

d_call: .
clone_size: few
j_call: TRBJ2-5
v_call: TRBV9
cdr3_aa: CASSRDSSETQYF
cdr3_nt: TGTGCCAGCAGCCGGGACTCAAGTGAGACCCAGTACTTC

d_call: .
clone_size: many
j_call: TRBJ1-2
v_call: TRBV4-2
cdr3_aa: CASSQGPGTPFNYGYTF
cdr3_nt: TGTGCCAGCAGCCAAGGTCCCGGGACACCCTTTAACTATGGCTACACCTTC

d_call: TRBD1
clone_size: few
j_call: TRBJ1-1
v_call: TRBV10-1
cdr3_aa: CASSEQGTMNTEAFF
cdr3_nt: TGCGCCAGCAGTGAACAGGGGACCATGAACACTGAAGCTTTCTTT

d_call: .
clone_size: many
j_call: TRBJ2-7
v_call: TRBV5-1
cdr3_aa: CASSSMTDPYEQYF
cdr3_nt: TGCGCCAGCAGCTCAATGACAGACCCCTACGAGCAGTACTTC

d_call: .
clone_size: few
j_call: TRBJ2-5
v_call: TRBV5-6
cdr3_aa: CASRTVLRTDPAETQYF
cdr3_nt: TGTGCCAGCAGAACCGTCCTCAGGACAGATCCCGCCGAGACCCAGTACTTC

d_call: .
clone_size: .
j_call: TRBJ1-1
v_call: TRBV2
cdr3_aa: CASSETDRSAFF
cdr3_nt: TGTGCCAGCAGTGAAACTGATAGGTCGGCTTTCTTT

d_call: .
clone_size: few
j_call: TRBJ1-2
v_call: TRBV7-2
cdr3_aa: CASSPPGTPKGYTF
cdr3_nt: TGTGCCAGCAGCCCGCCCGGGACTCCGAAGGGCTACACCTTC

d_call: .
clone_size: many
j_call: TRBJ2-1
v_call: TRBV6-6
cdr3_aa: CASSYFKGSYNEQFF
cdr3_nt: TGTGCCAGCAGTTATTTCAAGGGGTCCTACAATGAGCAGTTCTTC

d_call: .
clone_size: many
j_call: TRBJ1-1
v_call: TRBV18
cdr3_aa: CASSPRQDTEAFF
cdr3_nt: TGTGCCAGCTCACCCCGACAGGACACTGAAGCTTTCTTT

d_call: TRBD1
clone_size: few
j_call: TRBJ2-1
v_call: TRBV18
cdr3_aa: CASSRAGTDSYNEQFF
cdr3_nt: TGTGCCAGCTCACGCGCCGGGACAGACTCCTACAATGAGCAGTTCTTC

d_call: TRBD1
clone_size: few
j_call: TRBJ1-4
v_call: TRBV20-1
cdr3_aa: CSARDDGTVNEKLFF
cdr3_nt: TGCAGTGCTAGGGACGACGGGACAGTTAATGAAAAACTGTTTTTT

d_call: .
clone_size: many
j_call: TRBJ2-5
v_call: TRBV11-2
cdr3_aa: CASSRVTQETQYF
cdr3_nt: TGTGCCAGCAGTCGGGTCACTCAAGAGACCCAGTACTTC

d_call: .
clone_size: many
j_call: TRBJ2-5
v_call: TRBV6-5
cdr3_aa: CASSYSTRGRGTQYF
cdr3_nt: TGTGCCAGCAGTTACTCAACACGCGGAAGAGGGACCCAGTACTTC

d_call: .
clone_size: many
j_call: TRBJ2-7
v_call: TRBV18
cdr3_aa: CASSPMRGGSYEQYF
cdr3_nt: TGTGCCAGCTCACCAATGAGAGGGGGATCCTACGAGCAGTACTTC

d_call: TRBD1
clone_size: many
j_call: TRBJ2-7
v_call: TRBV30
cdr3_aa: CAWSSTGVKVYEQYF
cdr3_nt: TGTGCCTGGAGCTCCACAGGGGTAAAGGTCTACGAGCAGTACTTC

d_call: TRBD1
clone_size: many
j_call: TRBJ2-2
v_call: TRBV30
cdr3_aa: CARAGATGVTGELFF
cdr3_nt: TGTGCCCGGGCTGGTGCGACAGGGGTAACCGGGGAGCTGTTTTTT

d_call: TRBD2
clone_size: many
j_call: TRBJ2-5
v_call: TRBV7-9
cdr3_aa: CASSLQAGHQETQYF
cdr3_nt: TGTGCCAGCAGCTTACAAGCGGGACACCAAGAGACCCAGTACTTC

d_call: .
clone_size: few
j_call: TRBJ2-3
v_call: TRBV20-1
cdr3_aa: CSADLDTQYF
cdr3_nt: TGCAGTGCTGATTTGGATACGCAGTATTTT

d_call: .
clone_size: few
j_call: TRBJ2-5
v_call: TRBV3-1
cdr3_aa: CASSLRDGTLQETQYF
cdr3_nt: TGTGCCAGCAGCCTCCGGGACGGGACACTCCAAGAGACCCAGTACTTC

d_call: TRBD1
clone_size: many
j_call: TRBJ2-7
v_call: TRBV9
cdr3_aa: CASSVGQGDYEQYF
cdr3_nt: TGTGCCAGCAGCGTAGGACAGGGGGACTACGAGCAGTACTTC

d_call: .
clone_size: many
j_call: TRBJ2-4
v_call: TRBV7-9
cdr3_aa: CASSPRDRPLAKNIQYF
cdr3_nt: TGTGCCAGCAGCCCACGTGACAGGCCTTTAGCCAAAAACATTCAGTACTTC

d_call: .
clone_size: .
j_call: TRBJ2-7
v_call: TRBV13
cdr3_aa: CASSSRGYRSYEQYF
cdr3_nt: TGTGCCAGCAGCTCCCGGGGGTACCGCTCCTACGAGCAGTACTTC

d_call: .
clone_size: many
j_call: TRBJ2-7
v_call: TRBV20-1
cdr3_aa: CSAREGAYEQYF
cdr3_nt: TGCAGTGCTAGAGAGGGCGCCTACGAGCAGTACTTC

d_call: .
clone_size: many
j_call: TRBJ2-7
v_call: TRBV7-9
cdr3_aa: CASSLTYEQYF
cdr3_nt: TGTGCCAGCAGCCTGACTTACGAGCAGTACTTC

d_call: .
clone_size: .
j_call: TRBJ1-1
v_call: TRBV11-2
cdr3_aa: CVSSSPASEAFF
cdr3_nt: TGTGTCAGCAGCTCCCCGGCCTCAGAAGCTTTCTTT

d_call: .
clone_size: many
j_call: TRBJ2-1
v_call: TRBV18
cdr3_aa: CASSTLYNEQFF
cdr3_nt: TGTGCCAGCTCAACCCTTTACAATGAGCAGTTCTTC

d_call: .
clone_size: .
j_call: TRBJ2-2
v_call: TRBV29-1
cdr3_aa: CSVEGGIQTGELFF
cdr3_nt: TGCAGCGTTGAAGGTGGGATCCAAACCGGGGAGCTGTTTTTT

d_call: TRBD1
clone_size: .
j_call: TRBJ1-4
v_call: TRBV15
cdr3_aa: CATSRDRTGSEKLFF
cdr3_nt: TGTGCCACCAGCAGAGATCGGACAGGGTCCGAAAAACTGTTTTTT

d_call: .
clone_size: many
j_call: TRBJ1-2
v_call: TRBV19
cdr3_aa: CASSIRDTNYGYTF
cdr3_nt: TGTGCCAGTAGTATACGGGACACCAACTATGGCTACACCTTC

d_call: TRBD1
clone_size: few
j_call: TRBJ2-1
v_call: TRBV7-9
cdr3_aa: CASSLGRGLDNEQFF
cdr3_nt: TGTGCCAGCAGCTTAGGTAGGGGGCTAGACAATGAGCAGTTCTTC

d_call: .
clone_size: .
j_call: TRBJ2-3
v_call: TRBV28
cdr3_aa: CASSFDARGTDTQYF
cdr3_nt: TGTGCCAGCAGTTTCGATGCTAGGGGGACAGATACGCAGTATTTT

d_call: .
clone_size: .
j_call: TRBJ1-1
v_call: TRBV10-3
cdr3_aa: CAISEWTGGRTRENTEAFF
cdr3_nt: TGTGCCATCAGTGAGTGGACGGGCGGTCGGACACGGGAGAACACTGAAGCTTTCTTT

d_call: .
clone_size: .
j_call: TRBJ1-2
v_call: TRBV3-1
cdr3_aa: CASSPRYRTLYGYTF
cdr3_nt: TGTGCCAGCAGCCCCCGCTATAGGACACTCTATGGCTACACCTTC

d_call: .
clone_size: few
j_call: TRBJ1-5
v_call: TRBV7-9
cdr3_aa: CASSSSNWRPQHF
cdr3_nt: TGTGCCAGCAGCTCTAGTAATTGGCGGCCCCAGCATTTT

d_call: .
clone_size: many
j_call: TRBJ1-5
v_call: TRBV5-5
cdr3_aa: CASSLWGDSNQPQHF
cdr3_nt: TGTGCCAGCAGCTTGTGGGGGGATAGCAATCAGCCCCAGCATTTT

d_call: .
clone_size: many
j_call: TRBJ2-2
v_call: TRBV29-1
cdr3_aa: CSVMDRNTGELFF
cdr3_nt: TGCAGCGTGATGGACAGAAACACCGGGGAGCTGTTTTTT